Presented here are 26 T cell receptor beta chains from one specimen sequenced in a study of blood T cells in healthy people across ages. Alongside a J-beta primer mix, a sample-barcoded 5' primer served in a second PCR lasting about 6 to 11 cycles. TCRdb re-called the 5' RACE reads through MiXCR, storing one row per CDR3 protein. The top ten hold 3.5% to 4% of the sample, which has hundreds of thousands of distinct CDR3 sequences, around 20% seen once. The sequenced material came from blood. Receptors were obtained from a man between 65 and 80 years old in good health.

In this sample, this clonotype turned up many times. J is TRBJ2-7 and V is TRBV27; 9 bases are shared with TRBD1. The J segment lost 2 bases and the V segment lost 3 bases, leaving 8 bases of the junction unmatched. The germline V gene has CDR1 MNHEY and CDR2 SMNVEV (reference sequence). This CDR3 has 16 residues. The CDR3 here is CASSFDSGDRAYEQYF. CDR3 bases: TGTGCCAGCAGTTTCGATTCGGGGGACAGGGCCTACGAGCAGTACTTC.

In its sample, this clonotype was seen many times. This chain links TRBV6-5 with TRBJ2-7; TRBD1 matches at 8 bases. This CDR3 has 15 amino acids. Germline-derived CDR1 and CDR2 are MNHEY and SVGAGI. The V segment lost 0 bases and the J segment 7 bases; nucleotides outside the gene matches: 8. The chain's CDR3 is CASSYSIQGAAEQYF. The CDR3 coding sequence is TGTGCCAGCAGTTACTCGATCCAGGGGGCCGCAGAGCAGTACTTC.

The chain recombines TRBV29-1 with TRBJ2-7; 12 positions agree with TRBD2. The CDR3 is made up of 14 amino acids. CDR1 is SQVTM and CDR2 is ANQGSEA in the germline V gene. Trimming took 1 base from V and 3 from J; bases not matched to a gene: 1. CDR3 DNA sequence: TGCAGCGTTGAAGCGACTAGCGGGAGCTACGAGCAGTACTTC. Its protein is CSVEATSGSYEQYF.

About this clonotype: Possible read error: a much larger clone is one base away. J is TRBJ2-5 and V is TRBV7-2, with D maybe TRBD1 (6 bases). The V gene lost 4 bases and the J gene lost 3 bases, with 12 bases spanning the gap. This CDR3 has 14 residues. Germline lookup yields CDR1 SGHTA and CDR2 FQGNSA. The CDR3 loop reads CASSSSDRKETQYF. The CDR3 bases are TGTGCCAGCAGCTCCTCGGACAGAAAAGAGACCCAGTACTTC.

Only a few counts were recorded for this clonotype. The chain joins TRBV5-1 to TRBJ2-2; 7 bases fit TRBD2. With V trimmed by 2 bases and J by 6 bases, 10 bases remained unmatched. CDR3 length: 16 amino acids. Germline V gene lookup returns CDR1 SGHRS and CDR2 YFSETQ. CDR3 residues: CASSFGLAERAGELFF. The CDR3 DNA reads as TGCGCCAGCAGCTTCGGCCTAGCGGAGAGGGCCGGGGAGCTGTTTTTT.

This clonotype came up a few times. The chain carries TRBV12-3 or TRBV12-4 and TRBJ2-5; 9 nucleotides line up with TRBD2. Judging by the DNA end, TRBJ2-1 fits better; the J call may be wrong. The CDR3 is made up of 14 amino acids. The chain's CDR3 is CASSRAGGNNEQFF. The CDR3 nucleotides read TGTGCCAGCAGTCGGGCGGGAGGGAACAATGAGCAGTTCTTC.

The rearrangement links TRBV20-1 to TRBJ1-1; D possibly corresponds to TRBD1 (5 bases). Germline V CDR1 and CDR2: DFQATT, SNEGSKA (reference sequence). Trimming left V 6 bases short and J 4 bases short, with 18 bases between. The CDR3 spans 14 residues. The CDR3 sequence: CSAPGAGSGTEAFF. DNA for the CDR3: TGCAGTGCGCCCGGGGCAGGTTCGGGCACTGAAGCTTTCTTT.

This clonotype was observed a handful of times. This chain connects TRBV3-1 to TRBJ2-7; no clear D. Trimming removed 1 base at V and 4 bases at J, with 5 bases between. The CDR3 totals 12 residues. CDR1 and CDR2 (germline): LGHDT, YNNKEL (reference sequence). This CDR3 is CASSQARYEQYF. CDR3 bases: TGTGCCAGCAGCCAAGCCAGATACGAGCAGTACTTC.

This clonotype showed up just a few times. J is TRBJ2-1 and V is TRBV25-1, with TRBD2 as a possible D gene (5 bases). The CDR3 is 13 amino acids. V lost 4 bases and J 10 bases, leaving 14 bases between the germline ends. Looked up from germline, CDR1 is MGHDK and CDR2 is SYGVNS. The DNA of the CDR3 is TGTGCCAGCAGTGGAAGGGTAAGGAGGGAGCAGTTCTTC. Translating it yields CASSGRVRREQFF.

There are a few counts of this clonotype. The chain couples TRBV7-9 to TRBJ1-4, with 12 bases aligning to TRBD1. Germline V gene data show CDR1 as SEHNR and CDR2 as FQNEAQ (reference sequence). The CDR3 loop spans 15 amino acids. The J segment lost 6 bases and the V segment lost 4 bases, leaving 3 bases of the junction unmatched. The CDR3 nucleotides read TGTGCCAGCAGCTGGGGGACAGGGGGCGATGAAAAACTGTTTTTT. Residues: CASSWGTGGDEKLFF.

This clonotype appeared a few times. The chain combines TRBV30 with TRBJ1-4; D not certain. Germline-derived CDR1 and CDR2 are GTSNPN and SVGIG (reference sequence). Deletions cut 0 bases from V and 7 bases from J, with 12 bases between. The CDR3 covers 14 residues. The CDR3 bases are TGTGCCTGGAGTGTTGACCGGGGTTCTGAAAAACTGTTTTTT. Residues: CAWSVDRGSEKLFF. Drawing the rest from reference TRBV30 and TRBJ1-4, the complete variable domain is SQTIHQWPATLVQPVGSPLSLECTVEGTSNPNLYWYRQAAGRGLQLLFYSVGIGQISSEVPQNLSASRPQDRQFILSSKKLLLSDSGFYLCAWSVDRGSEKLFFGSGTQLSVL.

This clonotype was found many times. The chain couples TRBV5-1 to TRBJ2-1, with D perhaps TRBD2 (6 bases). The V gene lost 0 bases and the J gene lost 1 base, with 14 bases spanning the gap. Germline values: CDR1 SGHRS, CDR2 YFSETQ. The CDR3 spans 17 residues. This CDR3 reads CASSLAGDLGSYNEQFF. CDR3 nucleotides: TGCGCCAGCAGCTTGGCGGGGGACCTAGGGTCCTACAATGAGCAGTTCTTC.

This clonotype came up a few times. CDR3 protein: CASSAAGLAGGSSYNEQFF. The CDR3 region has the DNA TGCGCCAGCAGTGCCGCGGGACTAGCGGGAGGGAGCTCCTACAATGAGCAGTTCTTC. The chain has TRBV10-1 and TRBJ2-1; 16 bases align to TRBD2. The CDR3 has 19 residues. CDR1 and CDR2 (germline): WNHNN, SYGVQD (reference sequence). Trimming cost V 4 bases and J 0 bases; bases outside gene matches: 6.

This clonotype turned up a few times. This chain uses TRBV7-9 with TRBJ2-4, with D hard to call. Germline lookup yields CDR1 SEHNR and CDR2 FQNEAQ (reference sequence). The CDR3 is made up of 15 amino acids. V dropped 4 bases and J dropped 0 bases, with 10 bases sitting between them. CDR3 residues: CASSSTVLAKNIQYF. CDR3 bases: TGTGCCAGCAGCTCCACAGTACTAGCCAAAAACATTCAGTACTTC.

A few counts support this clonotype. The rearrangement uses TRBV6-6 and TRBJ2-7; D is unclear. V was pared by 2 bases and J by 7 bases, with 9 bases between. Per the germline V gene, CDR1 is MNHNY and CDR2 is SVGAGI (reference sequence). This CDR3 is built from 12 residues. DNA of the CDR3: TGTGCCAGCAGTTACGTCGAACAGGAGCAGTACTTC. It translates to CASSYVEQEQYF.

This clonotype was detected only a few times. The chain recombines TRBV20-1 with TRBJ1-3, with D possibly being TRBD1 (5 bases). V was clipped by 0 bases and J by 0 bases, with 6 bases between them. The germline V gene encodes CDR1 DFQATT and CDR2 SNEGSKA (reference sequence). CDR3 length: 14 amino acids. As DNA, the CDR3 is TGCAGTGCTAGAGAAGGGGACTCTGGAAACACCATATATTTT. Translated: CSAREGDSGNTIYF.

This clonotype was seen more than once but under ten times. The chain joins TRBV5-1 to TRBJ2-5; 9 bases match TRBD2. The better agreement between TRBJ2-1 and the DNA end casts doubt on the J call. Germline V lookup: CDR1 SGHRS, CDR2 YFSETQ. CDR3 size: 14 residues. The CDR3 coding sequence is TGCGCCAGCAGCGAAGGACTAGCGAACAATGAGCAGTTCTTC. This gives the protein CASSEGLANNEQFF.

This clonotype occurred a few times. This may be a read error: a much more frequent sequence differs by one nucleotide. This chain uses TRBV7-2 with TRBJ2-2; D possibly corresponds to TRBD2 (6 bases). Germline V gene data show CDR1 as SGHTA and CDR2 as FQGNSA. Trimming cost V 8 bases and J 7 bases, with 11 bases left between them. This CDR3 region has 12 residues. The CDR3 protein is CASGPGVGELFF. The CDR3 DNA is TGTGCCAGCGGCCCGGGAGTCGGGGAGCTGTTTTTT.

This chain uses TRBV2 with TRBJ1-4; D not certain. Germline V gene data show CDR1 as SNHLY and CDR2 as FYNNEI. The CDR3 spans 14 residues. V shed 5 bases and J shed 0 bases, with 7 bases lying between them. The CDR3 here is CASSIEATNEKLFF. The CDR3 DNA sequence: TGTGCCAGCAGTATCGAGGCAACTAATGAAAAACTGTTTTTT.

This clonotype showed up just a few times. The V gene is TRBV6-6, the J gene TRBJ2-1; D is ambiguous. CDR3 length: 13 residues. Germline V lookup: CDR1 MNHNY, CDR2 SVGAGI (reference sequence). V was shortened by 6 bases and J by 6 bases, with 12 bases between the two germline ends. The CDR3 region has the DNA TGTGCCAGCAGGGCAGGATCTTTCAATGAGCAGTTCTTC. This translates into CASRAGSFNEQFF.

The chain combines TRBV2 with TRBJ1-2; the D is unclear. The CDR3 extends over 13 amino acids. The V end lost 6 bases, the J end lost 2 bases, and 10 bases lay between the germline ends. Germline CDR1 reads SNHLY; CDR2 reads FYNNEI. CDR3 residues: CASRTSHNYGYTF. As DNA, the CDR3 is TGTGCCAGCAGGACCTCACACAACTATGGCTACACCTTC.

This clonotype was counted between two and nine times. This sequence joins TRBV18 and TRBJ2-7, with D possibly TRBD2 on 6 matching bases. Germline V gives CDR1 KGHSH, CDR2 LQKENI. V was shortened by 6 bases and J by 2 bases, with 17 bases between the two germline ends. The CDR3 runs 15 residues. As DNA, the CDR3 is TGTGCCAGCTCCACCTCCGGTGGGGGGACCTACGAGCAGTACTTC. Amino acids: CASSTSGGGTYEQYF.

In its sample, this clonotype was seen a few times. A clone one base away is much larger, so this may be a read error. The chain combines TRBV4-1 with TRBJ1-2; TRBD1 matches 7 bases. This CDR3 comprises 14 residues. Germline V gene lookup returns CDR1 MGHRA and CDR2 YSYEKL. DNA of the CDR3: TGCGCCAGCAGCCAAACGGGACAGAACTATGGCTGCACCTTC. Its translation is CASSQTGQNYGCTF.

This chain uses TRBV7-3 with TRBJ2-3, with 7 bases identical to TRBD2. This CDR3 has 16 amino acids. J lost 7 bases, V lost 1 base, and 11 bases had no gene match. CDR1 and CDR2 from the germline V gene are SGHTA and FQGTGA. CDR3 nucleotide sequence: TGTGCCAGCAGCTTAAGGCCTAGCGGAGCGATGAATACGCAGTATTTT. Protein sequence: CASSLRPSGAMNTQYF.

This clonotype has only one observation. This chain uses TRBV7-2 with TRBJ2-4; D call uncertain. The CDR3 contains 16 residues. V dropped 5 bases and J dropped 6 bases, with 20 bases sitting between them. The germline V gene has CDR1 SGHTA and CDR2 FQGNSA. CDR3 DNA sequence: TGTGCCAGCAGCCTAACCCCCGGCCTTAATGCAAACATTCAGTACTTC. Translated, it gives CASSLTPGLNANIQYF.

This chain joins TRBV29-1 and TRBJ1-3; the D gene is possibly TRBD1 (6 bases). Trimming shortened V by 1 base and J by 5 bases, and 15 bases separated the two germline ends. The V gene's germline CDR1 is SQVTM and CDR2 ANQGSEA. There are 15 residues in the CDR3. The CDR3 reads CSVEVWAGARNTIYF. The CDR3 DNA reads as TGCAGCGTTGAAGTTTGGGCAGGGGCGCGAAACACCATATATTTT.